This T cell receptor (beta chain) was sequenced during a study of blood T cell repertoires in COVID-19. Study-level background: Acute-phase and convalescent COVID-19 samples originated in the United States, Italy and Spain. Sample material is recorded as cDNA or gDNA derived from T cells, B-cell-depleted T cells, or PBMCs.

Methods used by the authors: For nucleated cells, counts were estimated from reference gene primer amplification. Only in-frame clones appear in the TCRdb table, and some are missing; sequencing was by immunoSEQ multiplex PCR. V and J calls and clone size are as listed in that table; D and trimming were resolved from the DNA. The table includes over 400,000 clones, around 86% detected once. This CDR3 contains 13 residues. Germline V gives CDR1 GTSNPN, CDR2 SVGIG (reference sequence). The ends were cut back, 5 bases at V and 5 bases at J, with 15 bases in the middle. This sequence joins TRBV30 and TRBJ1-1; D is perhaps TRBD1 (5 bases). Material for sequencing was peripheral blood. The sequence was obtained from a woman aged 25 to 39 with active or convalescent COVID-19. CDR3 region: CAWEGLPRTEAFF. The CDR3 DNA follows: TGTGCCTGGGAGGGACTTCCGAGGACTGAAGCTTTCTTT.